This T cell receptor beta chain was recovered during a study of blood T cell repertoires in COVID-19. The assay was immunoSEQ multiplex PCR, and TCRdb's table has in-frame clones only and misses some. The table has under 200,000 clones, about 90% seen once. The germline CDR1 and CDR2 sequences are SGHTS and YDEGEE. The CDR3 loop spans 16 amino acids. Trimming took 4 bases from V and 7 from J; bases not matched to a gene: 16. What was sequenced was peripheral blood. This sequence was found in a middle-aged man with active or convalescent COVID-19. The rearrangement links TRBV5-8 to TRBJ1-2, with 7 bases lining up with TRBD1. The CDR3 sequence is CASSLHLTGRSSGYTF. The CDR3 DNA is TGTGCCAGCAGCCTTCACTTGACAGGGAGGTCGAGTGGCTACACCTTC.